This T cell receptor (beta chain) appears in the sequencing data of a study of cytomegalovirus exposure and HLA in healthy donors. Findings and caveats of the study: In a later analysis, TCR beta V- and J-gene trimming showed a link to a missense DCLRE1C variant. It was reported that the classifier diagnosed cytomegalovirus status with high specificity and sensitivity in both the original and validation cohorts.

About this clone: Its antigen is not identified.

60 Vbeta and 13 Jbeta primers were used in PCR. Generated by immunoSEQ multiplex PCR, the TCRdb table keeps only in-frame clones and is missing some. This table has 50,000 to 55,000 clones, 70% to 85% appearing once. Germline lookup yields CDR1 SGHTA and CDR2 FQGNSA. There are 17 residues in the CDR3. Between the trimmed V and J ends, which lost 4 bases and 0 bases, there was a span of 13 bases. Input material: PBMCs. This clonotype originated in a woman aged 50 to 60 in good health and CMV-seropositive. V gene TRBV7-2 combines with J gene TRBJ2-6, with D maybe TRBD1 (6 bases). The CDR3, as DNA: TGTGCCAGCAGCTCGGACAGACCGAGCTCTGGGGCCAACGTCCTGACTTTC. Encoded protein: CASSSDRPSSGANVLTF.